Below, 18 T cell receptor beta chains from the same sample are listed, as sequenced in a study of blood T cell repertoires in COVID-19. The assay was immunoSEQ multiplex PCR, and TCRdb's table has in-frame clones only and misses some. Of a few hundred thousand clones listed, around 87% are singletons. Sequenced: peripheral blood. Receptors originate from a man aged 18 to 29 with active or convalescent COVID-19.

The chain carries TRBV5-1 and TRBJ2-1; a possible D gene is TRBD1 (6 bases). Deletions cut 0 bases from V and 6 bases from J, with 13 bases between. CDR1 and CDR2 from the germline V gene are SGHRS and YFSETQ. The CDR3 length is 15 residues. The CDR3 sequence is CASSLASSRGNEQFF. The CDR3 DNA sequence: TGCGCCAGCAGCTTGGCCAGCTCCAGGGGCAATGAGCAGTTCTTC.

The DNA of the CDR3 is TGTGCCAGCAGCTTGCTCGGTTTGGGGACAGCTACAGATACGCAGTATTTT. It codes for CASSLLGLGTATDTQYF. The J gene is TRBJ2-3, the V gene TRBV5-6, with 7 bases matching TRBD1. CDR3 length equals 17 residues. Trimming removed 1 base from V and 3 bases from J; junction bases left unmatched: 11. Germline V gene data show CDR1 as SGHDT and CDR2 as YYEEEE.

This clone is a singleton in its sample. The chain carries TRBV5-1 and TRBJ2-3; 9 nucleotides agree with TRBD2. Germline CDR1 is SGHRS and CDR2 is YFSETQ. V dropped 0 bases and J dropped 6; count of bases not matched to a gene: 5. The CDR3 has 15 amino acids. This CDR3 reads CASSLVPSGTDTQYF. CDR3 nucleotide sequence: TGCGCCAGCAGCTTGGTGCCTAGCGGGACGGATACGCAGTATTTT. The full variable domain, with the rest looked up from reference TRBV5-1 and TRBJ2-3, is KAGVTQTPRYLIKTRGQQVTLSCSPISGHRSVSWYQQTPGQGLQFLFEYFSETQRNKGNFPGRFSGRQFSNSRSEMNVSTLELGDSALYLCASSLVPSGTDTQYFGPGTRLTVL.

This chain joins TRBV12-3 or TRBV12-4 and TRBJ1-2, with D unresolved. V shed 5 bases and J shed 7 bases, with 14 bases lying between them. There are 13 residues in the CDR3. CDR3 sequence reads: CASSPDGERGYTF. For the CDR3, the DNA is TGTGCCAGCAGTCCGGACGGGGAGCGTGGCTACACCTTC.

The chain recombines TRBV4-3 with TRBJ1-2, with D unresolved. The CDR3 is 15 amino acids. Germline CDR1 reads LGHNA; CDR2 reads YSLEER. Trimming left V 0 bases short and J 9 bases short, with 17 bases between. The CDR3 sequence is CASSQDPVIPRSYTF. DNA of the CDR3: TGCGCCAGCAGCCAAGACCCGGTAATCCCACGAAGCTACACCTTC.

The chain couples TRBV2 to TRBJ2-5; TRBD2 matches 13 bases. The V segment lost 3 bases and the J segment 2 bases; nucleotides outside the gene matches: 9. This CDR3 spans 18 amino acids. The germline V gene encodes CDR1 SNHLY and CDR2 FYNNEI. CDR3 sequence reads: CASSDWGLAGTKQETQYF. The CDR3 DNA reads TGTGCCAGCAGTGACTGGGGACTAGCGGGAACCAAACAAGAGACCCAGTACTTC.

V usage is TRBV4-1 and J usage is TRBJ2-3; 9 positions match TRBD2. The germline V gene has CDR1 MGHRA and CDR2 YSYEKL. V lost 4 bases to trimming and J lost 2 bases; unmatched junction nucleotides: 7. The CDR3 loop spans 16 amino acids. CDR3 in amino acids: CASSRSGTSYTDTQYF. As DNA, the CDR3 is TGCGCCAGCAGCCGCTCCGGGACTAGCTACACAGATACGCAGTATTTT.

V gene TRBV7-8 combines with J gene TRBJ1-2; TRBD1 matches at 8 bases. CDR1 is SGHVS, CDR2 FQNEAQ, per germline. The J segment lost 6 bases and the V segment lost 5 bases, leaving 17 bases of the junction unmatched. This CDR3 has 17 residues. This CDR3 reads CASSPRQGTAVFHGYTF. CDR3 nucleotide sequence: TGTGCCAGCAGCCCGAGACAGGGGACTGCAGTCTTCCATGGCTACACCTTC.

V is TRBV7-9 and J is TRBJ1-5; TRBD1 agrees at 7 bases. With V trimmed by 1 base and J by 6 bases, 12 bases remained unmatched. CDR1 SEHNR and CDR2 FQNEAQ come from the germline V gene (reference sequence). The CDR3 spans 17 residues. The CDR3 is CASSLGGYDRAPQPQHF. DNA for the CDR3: TGTGCCAGCAGCTTAGGAGGATACGACAGGGCTCCTCAGCCCCAGCATTTT.

This sequence joins TRBV7-7 and TRBJ2-1, with TRBD2 identical over 11 bases. The CDR3 contains 14 residues. Losses at the gene ends were 5 bases for V and 9 bases for J; bases not matched to a gene: 6. From germline, CDR1 is SSHAT and CDR2 FNYEAQ (reference sequence). For the CDR3, the DNA is TGTGCCAGCAGCGTTAGCGGGGGGGCCCCTGAGCAGTTCTTC. Protein product: CASSVSGGAPEQFF.

J is TRBJ2-2 and V is TRBV12-3 or TRBV12-4; a possible D gene is TRBD1 (5 bases). V lost 10 bases and J 4 bases, leaving 10 bases between the germline ends. This CDR3 has 12 amino acids. This CDR3 is CAIPTGTGELFF. Written as DNA, the CDR3 is TGTGCCATCCCTACAGGCACCGGGGAGCTGTTTTTT.

The rearrangement links TRBV28 to TRBJ2-1, with 13 bases identical to TRBD2. The CDR3 runs 15 residues. Germline trimming cut 8 bases from V and 7 bases from J; bases unmatched to any gene: 8. Germline V lookup: CDR1 MDHEN, CDR2 SYDVKM. The CDR3 sequence: CASRFRTSGSNEQFF. The CDR3 DNA reads TGTGCCAGCCGCTTTCGGACTAGCGGGAGTAATGAGCAGTTCTTC.

V usage is TRBV18 and J usage is TRBJ1-2; D is perhaps TRBD1 (5 bases). Germline assignment: CDR1 KGHSH and CDR2 LQKENI. Trimming stripped 3 bases from V and 8 bases from J, with 19 bases between. The CDR3 consists of 15 residues. For the CDR3, the DNA is TGTGCCAGCTCACCCCCAGGGCCCTCTCTCGAGGGCTACACCTTC. Translated, it gives CASSPPGPSLEGYTF.

This clone was observed a few times. This chain uses TRBV13 with TRBJ2-3; 8 positions agree with TRBD2. The CDR3 is 17 amino acids. Germline V gene lookup returns CDR1 PRHDT and CDR2 FYEKMQ (reference sequence). V dropped 3 bases and J dropped 2; count of bases not matched to a gene: 10. For the CDR3, the DNA is TGTGCCAGCAGCTTGTCGGTAGCGGGGATCTACACAGATACGCAGTATTTT. Its translation: CASSLSVAGIYTDTQYF. The full variable domain, in which reference TRBV13 and TRBJ2-3 provide the parts outside the CDR3, is AAGVIQSPRHLIKEKRETATLKCYPIPRHDTVYWYQQGPGQDPQFLISFYEKMQSDKGSIPDRFSAQQFSDYHSELNMSSLELGDSALYFCASSLSVAGIYTDTQYFGPGTRLTVL.

This clone was counted a single time. V is TRBV5-6 and J is TRBJ1-5; D might be TRBD1 (5 bases). CDR1 is SGHDT and CDR2 is YYEEEE in the germline V gene. The V end lost 3 bases, the J end lost 11 bases, and 15 bases lay between the germline ends. The CDR3 contains 13 residues. The CDR3 region has the DNA TGTGCCAGCAGCTCGACCCTTTGGGGGGCCCAGCATTTT. Translated, it gives CASSSTLWGAQHF.

The chain combines TRBV6-5 with TRBJ2-5; 9 bases are shared with TRBD2. CDR3 length: 13 amino acids. V dropped 8 bases and J dropped 6; count of bases not matched to a gene: 7. From germline, CDR1 is MNHEY and CDR2 SVGAGI. The CDR3 region is CASAREGHQTQYF. The CDR3 bases are TGTGCCAGCGCGCGGGAGGGCCACCAGACCCAGTACTTC.

The sample holds one count of this clone. This chain connects TRBV5-1 to TRBJ1-1, with TRBD1 matching over 7 bases. The ends lost 5 bases at V and 1 base at J; junction bases unmatched: 5. Per the germline V gene, CDR1 is SGHRS and CDR2 is YFSETQ. The CDR3 runs to 14 residues. The CDR3 sequence is CASSDWTGNTEAFF. In DNA, the CDR3 is TGCGCCAGCAGTGATTGGACAGGGAACACTGAAGCTTTCTTT.

This chain joins TRBV2 and TRBJ2-1, with D hard to call. This CDR3 contains 12 residues. V lost 5 bases and J lost 7, with 9 bases in between. Germline loops: CDR1 SNHLY, CDR2 FYNNEI. The DNA of the CDR3 is TGTGCCAGCAGTTATACCGGTAATGAGCAGTTCTTC. It specifies CASSYTGNEQFF.